The 8 T cell receptor beta chains below were found in one sample sequenced in a study of T-cell reconstitution after alpha-beta-depleted transplantation in children. For TCRbeta, the library was prepared with unique molecular identifiers. TCRdb used MiXCR to reprocess the PCR reads, holding one entry per CDR3 protein. Of more than 450,000 distinct CDR3 sequences listed, approximately 20% are singletons. Sequencing was performed on PBMCs from the stem cell graft donor, taken from the stem cell graft. All receptors come from a human donor who donated a stem cell graft to a child with acute lymphoblastic leukemia.

The chain links TRBV7-9 to TRBJ1-5, with D tentatively TRBD1 (5 bases). The length of the CDR3 is 17 residues. V was trimmed by 4 bases and J by 1 base, leaving 17 bases between them. The germline V gene has CDR1 SEHNR and CDR2 FQNEAQ (reference sequence). CDR3 DNA sequence: TGTGCCAGCAGCTCTCTTCGGGGCCAGGAGAGCAATCAGCCCCAGCATTTT. It codes for CASSSLRGQESNQPQHF.

This clonotype was detected only a few times. The chain uses TRBV12-3 or TRBV12-4 and TRBJ1-5, with D hard to call. V was clipped by 3 bases and J by 0 bases, with 6 bases between them. This CDR3 has 14 amino acids. CDR3 in DNA: TGTGCCAGCAGTTTTGAGGATAGCAATCAGCCCCAGCATTTT. It specifies CASSFEDSNQPQHF.

This clonotype appeared a few times. The chain combines TRBV3-1 with TRBJ2-2; D is uncertain. The CDR3 covers 14 residues. V shed 4 bases and J shed 7 bases, with 13 bases lying between them. CDR1 and CDR2 from the germline V gene are LGHDT and YNNKEL (reference sequence). The CDR3 is CASSPAWFGGELFF. CDR3 coding DNA: TGTGCCAGCAGCCCTGCCTGGTTCGGCGGGGAGCTGTTTTTT.

This clonotype was observed a handful of times. CDR3 loop: CSATRLAGLSSYNEQFF. In DNA form, the CDR3 reads TGCAGTGCTACCCGACTAGCGGGATTAAGCTCCTACAATGAGCAGTTCTTC. This chain uses TRBV20-1 with TRBJ2-1; TRBD2 aligns across 11 bases. This CDR3 contains 17 residues. The germline V gene has CDR1 DFQATT and CDR2 SNEGSKA (reference sequence). V shed 4 bases, J shed 0 bases, and the junction held 8 bases outside the gene matches.

This chain links TRBV9 with TRBJ2-1, with 11 positions matching TRBD2. The junction had 20 bases not matched to a gene; V was cut back by 3 bases and J by 9 bases. This CDR3 has 19 residues. Germline CDR1 reads SGDLS; CDR2 reads YYNGEE. This chain's CDR3 is CASSGDGRGSGRALGEQFF. The DNA for the CDR3 is TGTGCCAGCAGCGGAGACGGTCGAGGTAGCGGGAGGGCCCTGGGTGAGCAGTTCTTC.

This clonotype showed up just a few times. This rearrangement joins TRBV4-2 to TRBJ1-1; 10 bases map to TRBD1. Germline V gene data show CDR1 as LGHNA and CDR2 as YNFKEQ. The CDR3 sequence is 16 residues long. V gave up 5 bases and J gave up 1 base; unmatched junction bases: 7. The CDR3 sequence is CASSGRDRGTNTEAFF. CDR3 DNA sequence: TGTGCCAGCAGCGGACGGGACAGGGGAACGAACACTGAAGCTTTCTTT.

This clonotype was seen a few times. The chain employs TRBV20-1 and TRBJ2-1, with 9 bases aligning to TRBD1. The CDR3 is 15 amino acids. The ends lost 3 bases at V and 1 base at J; junction bases unmatched: 4. Germline V lookup: CDR1 DFQATT, CDR2 SNEGSKA (reference sequence). The CDR3 DNA is TGCAGTGCTAGGAGGGGGACAGGGTCCTACAATGAGCAGTTCTTC. Protein: CSARRGTGSYNEQFF.

This clonotype was observed a handful of times. CDR3 in DNA: TGCGCCAGCAGCTCCGACACAGGTGGCTACACCTTC. This gives the protein CASSSDTGGYTF. V gene TRBV5-1 combines with J gene TRBJ1-2; TRBD1 might be the D (5 bases). CDR3 length equals 12 residues. V lost 3 bases and J 7 bases, leaving 10 bases between the germline ends. Germline V gene lookup returns CDR1 SGHRS and CDR2 YFSETQ.